The clone carrying this T cell receptor (beta chain) has only one observation. The antigen remains undetermined. The junction does not match germline at one end; this may be a read error. With a J-beta primer mix and a sample-barcoded 5' primer, a second PCR ran about 7 to 12 cycles. Each of the cDNA molecules was tagged by a template-switch adaptor with 12 random nucleotides. TCRdb redid the calling of the 5' RACE reads with MiXCR, one entry per CDR3 protein. The data hold more than 800,000 distinct CDR3 sequences, with under 35% observed a single time. These data are taken from a study of blood T cells in healthy people across ages. Study-wide results and caveats: Among long-lived donors, naive CD4+ cells were more numerous and diversity higher than in aged donors.

The sequence was collected from a woman of 80 years or more in good health. The sequenced sample consisted of blood.

The CDR3 protein is CTSSRDRDNEQFF. As DNA, the CDR3 is TGCACCAGCAGCCGGGACCGAGACAATGAGCAGTTCTTC. This chain joins TRBV10-1 and TRBJ2-1; the D call may be TRBD1 or TRBD2 (5 bases each). Germline V gene data show CDR1 as WNHNN and CDR2 as SYGVQD (reference sequence). The CDR3 covers 13 residues.